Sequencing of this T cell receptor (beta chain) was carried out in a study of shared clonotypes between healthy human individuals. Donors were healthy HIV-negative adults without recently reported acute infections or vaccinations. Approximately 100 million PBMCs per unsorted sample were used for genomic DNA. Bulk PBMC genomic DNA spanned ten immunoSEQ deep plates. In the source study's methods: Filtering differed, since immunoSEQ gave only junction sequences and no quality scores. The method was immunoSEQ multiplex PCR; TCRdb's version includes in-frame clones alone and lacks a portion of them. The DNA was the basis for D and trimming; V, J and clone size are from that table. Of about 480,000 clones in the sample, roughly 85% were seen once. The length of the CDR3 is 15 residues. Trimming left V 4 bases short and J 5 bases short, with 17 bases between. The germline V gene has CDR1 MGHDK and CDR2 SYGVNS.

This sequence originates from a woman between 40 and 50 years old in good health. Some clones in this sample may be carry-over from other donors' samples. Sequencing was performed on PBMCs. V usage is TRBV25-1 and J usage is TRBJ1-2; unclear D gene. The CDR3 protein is CASSGAPTRDYGYTF. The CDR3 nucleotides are TGTGCCAGCAGTGGGGCCCCAACCCGCGATTATGGCTACACCTTC.